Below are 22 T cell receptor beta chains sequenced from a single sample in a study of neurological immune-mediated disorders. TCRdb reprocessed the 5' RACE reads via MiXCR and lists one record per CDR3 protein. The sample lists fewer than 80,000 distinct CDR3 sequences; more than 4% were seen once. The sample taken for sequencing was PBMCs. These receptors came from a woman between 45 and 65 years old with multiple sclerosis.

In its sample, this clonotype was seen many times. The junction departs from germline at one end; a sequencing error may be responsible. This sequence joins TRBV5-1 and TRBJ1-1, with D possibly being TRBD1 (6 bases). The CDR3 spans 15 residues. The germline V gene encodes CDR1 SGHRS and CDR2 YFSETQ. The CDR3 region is CASRLDTVQGTEAFF. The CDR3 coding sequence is TGCGCCAGCAGATTGGATACAGTACAGGGAACGGAAGCTTTCTTT.

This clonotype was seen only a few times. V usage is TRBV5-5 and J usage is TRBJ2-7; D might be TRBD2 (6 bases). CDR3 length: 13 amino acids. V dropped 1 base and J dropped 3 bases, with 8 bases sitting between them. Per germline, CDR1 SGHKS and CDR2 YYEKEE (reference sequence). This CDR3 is CASSLYGGYEQYV. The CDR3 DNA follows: TGTGCCAGCAGCTTGTACGGGGGCTACGAGCAGTACGTC.

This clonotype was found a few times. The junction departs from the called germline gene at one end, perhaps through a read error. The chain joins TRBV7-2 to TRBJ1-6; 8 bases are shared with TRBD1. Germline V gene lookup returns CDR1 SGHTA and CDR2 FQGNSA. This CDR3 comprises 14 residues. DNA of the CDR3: TGTGCCAGCAGCTTATCAGGGGGCTATTCACCCCTCAACTTT. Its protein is CASSLSGGYSPLNF.

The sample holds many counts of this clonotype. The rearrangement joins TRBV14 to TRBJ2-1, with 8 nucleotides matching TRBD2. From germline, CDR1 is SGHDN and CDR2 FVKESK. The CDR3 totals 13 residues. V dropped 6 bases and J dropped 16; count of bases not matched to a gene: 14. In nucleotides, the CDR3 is TGTGCCAGCAGTCCCGTTCGCGGGGGGACTAACTTCTTC. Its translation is CASSPVRGGTNFF.

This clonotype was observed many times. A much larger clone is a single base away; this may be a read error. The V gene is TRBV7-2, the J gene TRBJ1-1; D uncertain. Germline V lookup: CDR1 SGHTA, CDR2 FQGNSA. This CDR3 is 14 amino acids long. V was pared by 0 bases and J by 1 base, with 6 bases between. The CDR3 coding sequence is TGTGCCAGCAGCTTAGCGAAGGGGAACACTGAAGCTTTCTTT. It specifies CASSLAKGNTEAFF. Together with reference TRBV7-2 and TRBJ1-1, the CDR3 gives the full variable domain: GAGVSQSPSNKVTEKGKDVELRCDPISGHTALYWYRQSLGQGLEFLIYFQGNSAPDKSGLPSDRFSAERTGGSVSTLTIQRTQQEDSAVYLCASSLAKGNTEAFFGQGTRLTVV.

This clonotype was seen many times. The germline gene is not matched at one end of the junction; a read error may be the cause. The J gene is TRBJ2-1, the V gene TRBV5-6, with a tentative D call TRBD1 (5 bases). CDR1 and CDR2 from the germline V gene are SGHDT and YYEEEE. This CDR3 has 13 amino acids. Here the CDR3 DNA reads TGTGCCAGCAGCAGGGGATATAGGGCCGTCCCCCTTTTC. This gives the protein CASSRGYRAVPLF.

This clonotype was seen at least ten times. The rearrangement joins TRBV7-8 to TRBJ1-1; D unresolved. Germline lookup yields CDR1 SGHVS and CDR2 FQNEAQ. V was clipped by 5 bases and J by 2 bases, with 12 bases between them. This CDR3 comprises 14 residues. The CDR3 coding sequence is TGTGCCAGCAGCCGCAGCGCGGGCAACACTGAAGCTTTCTTT. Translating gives CASSRSAGNTEAFF.

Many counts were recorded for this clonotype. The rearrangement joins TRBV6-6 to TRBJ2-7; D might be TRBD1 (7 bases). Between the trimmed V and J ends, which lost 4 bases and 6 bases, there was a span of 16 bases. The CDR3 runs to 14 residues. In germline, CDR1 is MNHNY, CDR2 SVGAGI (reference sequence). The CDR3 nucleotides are TGTGCCAGCAGTTTAGACAGGGAGGTCGGCGAGCAGTACTTC. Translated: CASSLDREVGEQYF.

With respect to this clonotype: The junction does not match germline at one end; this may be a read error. Here the CDR3 reads CVSSPTGATQETQYF. The DNA for the CDR3 is TGCGTCAGCAGCCCGACAGGGGCAACGCAAGAGACCCAGTACTTC. This chain connects TRBV5-1 to TRBJ2-5, with 8 bases aligning to TRBD1. The length of the CDR3 is 15 residues. Germline-derived CDR1 and CDR2 are SGHRS and YFSETQ.

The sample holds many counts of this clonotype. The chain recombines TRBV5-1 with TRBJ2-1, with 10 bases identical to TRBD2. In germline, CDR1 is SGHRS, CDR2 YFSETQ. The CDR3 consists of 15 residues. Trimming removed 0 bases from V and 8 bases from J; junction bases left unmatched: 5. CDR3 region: CASSLVLAGTYEQFF. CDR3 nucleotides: TGCGCCAGCAGCTTGGTACTAGCGGGGACCTATGAGCAGTTCTTC.

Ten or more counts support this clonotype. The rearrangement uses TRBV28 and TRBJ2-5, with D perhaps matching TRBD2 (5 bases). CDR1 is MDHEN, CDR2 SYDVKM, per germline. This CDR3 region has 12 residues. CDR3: CASGLTQETQYF. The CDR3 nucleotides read TGTGCGAGTGGACTTACCCAAGAGACCCAGTACTTC. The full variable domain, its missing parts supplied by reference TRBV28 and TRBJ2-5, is DVKVTQSSRYLVKRTGEKVFLECVQDMDHENMFWYRQDPGLGLRLIYFSYDVKMKEKGDIPEGYSVSREKKERFSLILESASTNQTSMYLCASGLTQETQYFGPGTRLLVL.

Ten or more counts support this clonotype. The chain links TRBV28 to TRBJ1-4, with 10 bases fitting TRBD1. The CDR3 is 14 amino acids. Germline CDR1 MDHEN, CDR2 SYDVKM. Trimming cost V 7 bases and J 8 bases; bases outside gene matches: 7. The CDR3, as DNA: TGTGCCAGCATCAGCGACAGGGGGCGCGAAAAACTGTTTTTT. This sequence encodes CASISDRGREKLFF.

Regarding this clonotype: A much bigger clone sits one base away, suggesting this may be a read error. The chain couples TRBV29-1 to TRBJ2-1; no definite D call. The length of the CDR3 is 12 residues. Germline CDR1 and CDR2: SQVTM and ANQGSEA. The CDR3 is CEDVAAYNEQFF. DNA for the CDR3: TGCGAGGACGTGGCAGCCTACAATGAGCAGTTCTTC.

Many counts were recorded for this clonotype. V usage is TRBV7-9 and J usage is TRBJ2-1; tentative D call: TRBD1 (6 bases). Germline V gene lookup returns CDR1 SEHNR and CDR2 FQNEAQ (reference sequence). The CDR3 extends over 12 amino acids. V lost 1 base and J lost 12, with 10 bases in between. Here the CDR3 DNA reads TGTGCCAGCAGCTTAGTATGGGGGCTGCAGTTCTTC. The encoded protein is CASSLVWGLQFF.

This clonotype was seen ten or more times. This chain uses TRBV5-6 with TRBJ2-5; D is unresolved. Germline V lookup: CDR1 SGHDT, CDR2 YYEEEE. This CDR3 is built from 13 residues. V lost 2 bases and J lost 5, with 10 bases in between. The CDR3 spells CASSFVAMETQYF. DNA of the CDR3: TGTGCCAGCAGCTTTGTCGCCATGGAGACCCAGTACTTC.

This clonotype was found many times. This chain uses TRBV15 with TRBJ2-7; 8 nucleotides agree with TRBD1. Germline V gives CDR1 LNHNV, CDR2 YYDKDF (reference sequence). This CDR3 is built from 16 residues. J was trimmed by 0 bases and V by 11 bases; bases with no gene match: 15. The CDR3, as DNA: TGTGCCCGTCGGGTACCGGGACAGGTATTCTCCTACGAGCAGTACGTC. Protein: CARRVPGQVFSYEQYV.

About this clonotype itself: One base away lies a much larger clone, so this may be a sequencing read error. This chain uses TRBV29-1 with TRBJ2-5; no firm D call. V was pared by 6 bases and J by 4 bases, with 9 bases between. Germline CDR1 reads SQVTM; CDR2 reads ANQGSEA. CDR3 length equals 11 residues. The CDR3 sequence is CSVIIGETQYF. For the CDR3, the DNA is TGCAGCGTCATTATCGGAGAGACCCAGTACTTC.

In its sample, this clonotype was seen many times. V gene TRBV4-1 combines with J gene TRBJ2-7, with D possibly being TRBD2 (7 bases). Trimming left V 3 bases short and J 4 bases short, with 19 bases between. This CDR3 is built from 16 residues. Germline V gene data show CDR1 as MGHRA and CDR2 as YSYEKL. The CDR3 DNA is TGCGCCAGCAGCCACCCAGACTCGGGGGGCGGATACGAGCAGTACTTC. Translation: CASSHPDSGGGYEQYF.

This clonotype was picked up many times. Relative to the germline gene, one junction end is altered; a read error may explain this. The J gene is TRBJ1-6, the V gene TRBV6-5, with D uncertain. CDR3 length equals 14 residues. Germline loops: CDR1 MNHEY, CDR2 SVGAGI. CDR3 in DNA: TGTGCCAGCAGTTACGAAAGCAGAAATTCACCCCTCAACTTT. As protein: CASSYESRNSPLNF.

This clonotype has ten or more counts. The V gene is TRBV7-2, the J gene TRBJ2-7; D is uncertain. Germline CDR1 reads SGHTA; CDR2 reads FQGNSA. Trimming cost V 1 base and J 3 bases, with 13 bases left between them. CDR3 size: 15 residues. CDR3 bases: TGTGCCAGCAGCTTAGATCCAGGCCTTTACTACGAGCAGTACTTC. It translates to CASSLDPGLYYEQYF.

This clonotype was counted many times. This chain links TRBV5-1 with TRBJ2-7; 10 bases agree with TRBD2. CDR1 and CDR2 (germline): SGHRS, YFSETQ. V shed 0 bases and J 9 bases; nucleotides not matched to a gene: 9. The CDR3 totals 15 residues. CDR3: CASSLDGTSDVGQYF. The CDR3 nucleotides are TGCGCCAGCAGCTTGGACGGGACTAGCGACGTGGGGCAGTACTTC.

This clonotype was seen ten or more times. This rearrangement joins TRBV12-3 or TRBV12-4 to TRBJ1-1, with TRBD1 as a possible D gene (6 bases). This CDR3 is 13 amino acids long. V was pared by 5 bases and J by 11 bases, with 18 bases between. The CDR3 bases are TGTGCCAGCAGTCAGCTTCGGGGGGGCGAGGCTTTCTTT. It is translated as CASSQLRGGEAFF.